This TCR beta chain was recovered during a study of shared clonotypes between healthy human individuals. Looked up from germline, CDR1 is SNHLY and CDR2 is FYNNEI. This CDR3 comprises 12 residues. V was clipped by 1 base and J by 5 bases, with 5 bases between them. Findings and caveats of the study: Generally, estimated richness proved larger in naive subsets than it did in memory subsets.

About this clone itself: Its antigen is unidentified.

The repertoire was sequenced with immunoSEQ multiplex PCR; TCRdb's copy has only in-frame clones and lacks some. The repertoire holds some 700,000 clones, with about 90% as singletons. The CD8 memory fraction combined CD45RO+ cells with TemRA cells (CCR7-negative CD45RA+). The chain links TRBV2 to TRBJ1-1; D unclear. The TCR comes from a man in his late teens or twenties in good health. Some clones in this sample may be carry-over from other donors' samples. Material: memory CD8+ T cells from PBMCs. Indicated subset: CD45RO+ cells pooled with CCR7-negative TemRA cells. The CDR3 sequence: CASSEVGTEAFF. The CDR3 bases are TGTGCCAGCAGTGAAGTGGGGACTGAAGCTTTCTTT.